This is a list of T cell receptor beta chains from one sample in a study of T cells in localized non-small cell lung cancer. Repertoires were generated with immunoSEQ multiplex PCR, while TCRdb's copy carries only in-frame clones and drops some. Here the sample spans about 74,000 clones, roughly 83% being singletons. Source: peripheral blood, taken before any cancer treatment. The receptor source for this set is a female donor aged 60 or older with stage I lung adenocarcinoma. Both conserved end residues are part of each CDR3. A D gene is named only where the DNA matches it firmly. A clone size is listed for some rows: how often the clone was seen (once, few, many), or a class if it is expanded.

d_gene,j_gene,abundance,v_gene,CDR3nt,CDR3aa
TRBD2,TRBJ2-1,NA,TRBV9,TGTGCCAGCAGCGGGACTAGCGGAGCTCGGGGAAATGAGCAGTTCTTC,CASSGTSGARGNEQFF
NA,TRBJ2-2,NA,TRBV5-8,TGTGCCAGCAGCTTGGTTTCACACACCGGGGAGCTGTTTTTT,CASSLVSHTGELFF
TRBD1,TRBJ2-3,NA,TRBV7-9,TGTGCCAGCACCAAGGACAGGGGACGCGCAGATACGCAGTATTTT,CASTKDRGRADTQYF
NA,TRBJ2-2,once,TRBV6-1,TGTGCCAGCAGCACGGACTTCACCGGGGAGCTGTTTTTT,CASSTDFTGELFF
NA,TRBJ1-4,NA,TRBV5-4,TGTGCCAGCAGCGGGGAGGGGGGATCGGCAACTAATGAAAAACTGTTTTTT,CASSGEGGSATNEKLFF
TRBD1,TRBJ1-4,few,TRBV7-9,TGTGCCAGCAGCGGAAGGACAGGTCGAGAAAAACTGTTTTTT,CASSGRTGREKLFF
TRBD1,TRBJ2-7,NA,TRBV29-1,TGCAGCGTAGTCGGGACAGTCGAGCAGTACTTC,CSVVGTVEQYF
TRBD1,TRBJ2-5,NA,TRBV6-1,TGTGCCAGCAGTGAAGCGAACCGGGACAGGGGAAAGACCCAGTACTTC,CASSEANRDRGKTQYF
NA,TRBJ2-7,once,TRBV5-4,TGTGCCAGCAGCTTTTGGCAGGGAGAGCAGTACTTC,CASSFWQGEQYF
TRBD1,TRBJ1-5,NA,TRBV6-1,TGTGCCAGCAGTGACCCGACAGGGGGAGGTCAACCCCAGCATTTT,CASSDPTGGGQPQHF
NA,TRBJ2-7,NA,TRBV28,TGTGCCAGCGGACTCGGCCACGAGCAGTACTTC,CASGLGHEQYF
TRBD1,TRBJ1-2,NA,TRBV6-6,TGTGCCAGCAAAACCGGGACAGGGAACTATGGCTACACCTTC,CASKTGTGNYGYTF
TRBD1,TRBJ1-4,NA,TRBV4-1,TGCGCCAGCAGCCAGGGGGGGACAGGGCGAACGGTGAGGGACGAAAAACTGTTTTTT,CASSQGGTGRTVRDEKLFF
TRBD1,TRBJ1-5,NA,TRBV28,TGTGCCAGCAGTCAGGGGGATCAGCCCCAGCATTTT,CASSQGDQPQHF
NA,TRBJ2-4,once,TRBV18,TGTGCCAGCTCACCACAGGGGATGGGGGCCAAAAACATTCAGTACTTC,CASSPQGMGAKNIQYF
NA,TRBJ1-1,NA,TRBV18,TGTGCCAGCTCACCCCGAGCGATGAACACTGAAGCTTTCTTT,CASSPRAMNTEAFF
NA,TRBJ1-2,NA,TRBV4-1,TGCGCCAGCAGCCAAAGTTTCTCAGCTAACTATGGCTACACCTTC,CASSQSFSANYGYTF
NA,TRBJ1-1,NA,TRBV18,TGTGCCAGCTCACTACAGGTTACGAACACTGAAGCTTTCTTT,CASSLQVTNTEAFF
TRBD2,TRBJ2-1,NA,TRBV5-1,TGCGCCAGCAGCACTACTCGGGGCGGGAGTGAGGCATGGTTCAATGAGCAGTTCTTC,CASSTTRGGSEAWFNEQFF
TRBD2,TRBJ2-1,once,TRBV14,TGTGCCAGCAGCCAGCTAGCGGGGGGGCTCTACAATGAGCAGTTCTTC,CASSQLAGGLYNEQFF
TRBD2,TRBJ2-5,once,TRBV5-6,TGTGCCAGCAGCTTGGCTGCGGGGGGTCCCGAGACCCAGTACTTC,CASSLAAGGPETQYF
NA,TRBJ2-1,NA,TRBV25-1,TGTGCCAGCAGTGAACCAGGGGACCTAAACAATGAGCAGTTCTTC,CASSEPGDLNNEQFF
NA,TRBJ1-5,NA,TRBV30,TGTGCCTGGAGTCTCGTAGGTAAACATAGCAATCAGCCCCAGCATTTT,CAWSLVGKHSNQPQHF
NA,TRBJ1-2,NA,TRBV28,TGTGCCAGCAGCTTCCTCAGGGGAAGTGGCTACACCTTC,CASSFLRGSGYTF
NA,TRBJ2-5,NA,TRBV4-2,TGTGCCAGCAGCCAATCAGCTTCCGAGACCCAGTACTTC,CASSQSASETQYF
TRBD2,TRBJ2-5,NA,TRBV7-8,TGTGCCAGCAGCACCACTAGCGGGGAGACCCAGTACTTC,CASSTTSGETQYF
NA,TRBJ1-2,NA,TRBV9,TGTGCCAGCAGCGTAGTCGGGACGTCTAACTATGGCTACACCTTC,CASSVVGTSNYGYTF
NA,TRBJ2-7,NA,TRBV29-1,TGCAGCGTGGCTATCTCCTACGAGCAGTACTTC,CSVAISYEQYF
NA,TRBJ1-6,NA,TRBV5-1,TGCGCCAGCAGCTTGGACTTCCCCCCCTCACCCCTCCACTTT,CASSLDFPPSPLHF
NA,TRBJ1-2,NA,TRBV6-1,TGTGCCAGCAGTTCAGGGTTCTATGGCTACACCTTC,CASSSGFYGYTF
NA,TRBJ2-7,NA,TRBV7-2,TGTGCCAGCAGCCCTCAGGGGAGGGACGAGCAGTACTTC,CASSPQGRDEQYF
TRBD1,TRBJ1-2,NA,TRBV7-2,TGTGCCAGCAGCTTAAACAGGGGGGACTATGGCTACACCTTC,CASSLNRGDYGYTF
TRBD1,TRBJ2-7,NA,TRBV6-1,TGTGCCAGCAGTGAAGGGGACAGGGGGGCCTACGAGCAGTACTTC,CASSEGDRGAYEQYF
NA,TRBJ1-5,NA,TRBV12-1,TGTGCCAGCAGGCATGAGGGACAAAGCAATCAGCCCCAGCATTTT,CASRHEGQSNQPQHF
TRBD1,TRBJ1-2,NA,TRBV5-6,TGTGCCAGCAGCTCGCGACAGGGATCTAACTATGGCTACACCTTC,CASSSRQGSNYGYTF
NA,TRBJ1-6,NA,TRBV7-8,TGTGCCAGCAATCGCGGTTTCACGGATTCACCCCTCCACTTT,CASNRGFTDSPLHF
TRBD1,TRBJ1-2,NA,TRBV5-1,TGCGCCAGCAGCCCCTGGGACAGAGCTATTTCGGGTGGCTACACCTTC,CASSPWDRAISGGYTF
TRBD1,TRBJ1-2,NA,TRBV4-3,TGCGCCAGCAGCCAAGAAGGCTCCGGGACAGGGGAGAACTATGGCTACACCTTC,CASSQEGSGTGENYGYTF
NA,TRBJ2-7,once,TRBV9,TGTGCCAGCAGCGTAGTGGCTAGCGACTACGAGCAGTACTTC,CASSVVASDYEQYF
TRBD1,TRBJ1-5,NA,TRBV9,TGTGCCAGCAGCGTGGGACAGGGGTTAAATCAGCCCCAGCATTTT,CASSVGQGLNQPQHF
NA,TRBJ1-1,NA,TRBV18,TGTGCCAGCTCACCACCCCCGGATAAGAGGAACACTGAAGCTTTCTTT,CASSPPPDKRNTEAFF
NA,TRBJ1-1,NA,TRBV7-9,TGTGCCAGCAGCTGGACCGGGAGTGAAGCTTTCTTT,CASSWTGSEAFF
NA,TRBJ2-1,NA,TRBV18,TGTGCCAGCTCACCGCAGGGGAGGAGTGAGCAGTTCTTC,CASSPQGRSEQFF
NA,TRBJ2-6,NA,TRBV13,TGTGCCAGCAGCTTAGGGACTCACCATGTCTCTGGGGCCAACGTCCTGACTTTC,CASSLGTHHVSGANVLTF
TRBD1,TRBJ1-2,NA,TRBV11-2,TGTGCCAGCACCCAGGGGGATGGCTACACCTTC,CASTQGDGYTF
NA,TRBJ1-3,NA,TRBV28,TGTGCCAGCAGCCGCCTGGACAGTTTT,CASSRLDSF
NA,TRBJ2-7,NA,TRBV2,TGTGCCAGCAGTGGGGGACGGTCCTACGAGCAGTACTTC,CASSGGRSYEQYF
TRBD1,TRBJ2-3,NA,TRBV19,TGTGCCAGTTCCGGGACAGGGGGCTCCTTACCAATCACAGATACGCAGTATTTT,CASSGTGGSLPITDTQYF
NA,TRBJ2-6,NA,TRBV7-2,TGTGCCAGCAGCTCCACAGGCTCTGGGGCCAACGTCCTGACTTTC,CASSSTGSGANVLTF
NA,TRBJ2-1,NA,TRBV10-1,TGCGCCAGCATGGGGGATCGTAATGAGCAGTTCTTC,CASMGDRNEQFF
NA,TRBJ1-4,few,TRBV7-9,TGTGCCAGCAGCTTAGCCGGGACACTGGAAAAACTGTTTTTT,CASSLAGTLEKLFF